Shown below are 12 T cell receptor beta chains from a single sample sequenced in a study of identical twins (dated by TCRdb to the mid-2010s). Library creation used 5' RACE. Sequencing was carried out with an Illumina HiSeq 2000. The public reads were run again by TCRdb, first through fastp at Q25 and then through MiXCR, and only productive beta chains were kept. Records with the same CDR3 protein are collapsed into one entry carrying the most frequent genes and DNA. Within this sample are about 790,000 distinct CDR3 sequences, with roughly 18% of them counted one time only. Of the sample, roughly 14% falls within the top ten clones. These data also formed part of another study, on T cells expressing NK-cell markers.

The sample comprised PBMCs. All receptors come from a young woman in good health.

The CDR3 sequence: CASRPTGNEQFF. CDR3 DNA sequence: TGTGCCAGCAGGCCAACAGGGAATGAGCAGTTCTTC. The chain combines TRBV7-2 with TRBJ2-1; tentatively, D is TRBD1 (6 bases). The V end was cut by 6 bases, the J end by 7 bases, with 10 bases between. The CDR3 extends over 12 amino acids. CDR1 is SGHTA, CDR2 FQGNSA, per germline.

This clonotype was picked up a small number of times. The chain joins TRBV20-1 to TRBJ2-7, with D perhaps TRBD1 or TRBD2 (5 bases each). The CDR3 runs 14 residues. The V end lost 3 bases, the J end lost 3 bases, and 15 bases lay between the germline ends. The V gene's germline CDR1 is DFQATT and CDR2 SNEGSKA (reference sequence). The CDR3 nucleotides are TGCAGTGCTAGTAGGGCAGGGAGATTCTACGAGCAGTACTTC. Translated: CSASRAGRFYEQYF.

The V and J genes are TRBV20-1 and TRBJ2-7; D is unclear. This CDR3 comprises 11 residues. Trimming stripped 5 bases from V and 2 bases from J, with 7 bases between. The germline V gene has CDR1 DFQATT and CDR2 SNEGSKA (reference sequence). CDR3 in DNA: TGCAGTGCTGCCGACGCCTACGAGCAGTACTTC. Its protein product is CSAADAYEQYF.

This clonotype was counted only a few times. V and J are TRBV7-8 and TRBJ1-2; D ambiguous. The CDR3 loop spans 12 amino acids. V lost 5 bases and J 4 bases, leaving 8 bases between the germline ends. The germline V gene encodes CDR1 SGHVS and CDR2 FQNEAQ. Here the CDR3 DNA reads TGTGCCAGCAGCGGGTTGAGCTATGGCTACACCTTC. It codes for CASSGLSYGYTF.

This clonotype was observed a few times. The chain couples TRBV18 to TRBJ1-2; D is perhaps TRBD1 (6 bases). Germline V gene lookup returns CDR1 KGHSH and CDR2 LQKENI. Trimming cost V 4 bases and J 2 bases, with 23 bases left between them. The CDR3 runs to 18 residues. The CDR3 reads CASSQTSNTGTLNYGYTF. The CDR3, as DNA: TGTGCCAGCTCACAAACTTCTAATACAGGGACACTGAACTATGGCTACACCTTC.

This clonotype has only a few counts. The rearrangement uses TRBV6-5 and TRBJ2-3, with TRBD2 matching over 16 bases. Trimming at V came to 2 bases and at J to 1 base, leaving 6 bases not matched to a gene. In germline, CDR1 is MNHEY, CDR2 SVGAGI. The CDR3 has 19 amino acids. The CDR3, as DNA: TGTGCCAGCAGTTACCGGGGACTAGCGGGAGGGCCAGGCACAGATACGCAGTATTTT. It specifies CASSYRGLAGGPGTDTQYF.

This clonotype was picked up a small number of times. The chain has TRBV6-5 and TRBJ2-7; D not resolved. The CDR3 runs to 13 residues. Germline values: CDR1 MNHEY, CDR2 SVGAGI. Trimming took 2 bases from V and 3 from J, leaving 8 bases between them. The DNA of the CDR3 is TGTGCCAGCAGTTACCGGATAGGCTACGAGCAGTACTTC. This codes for CASSYRIGYEQYF.

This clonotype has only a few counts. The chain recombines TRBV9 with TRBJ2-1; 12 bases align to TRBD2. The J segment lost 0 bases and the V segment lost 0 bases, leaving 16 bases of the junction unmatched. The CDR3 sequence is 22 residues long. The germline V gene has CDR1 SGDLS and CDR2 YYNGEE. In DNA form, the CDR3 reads TGTGCCAGCAGCGTAGCGTGGGTGGGACTAGCGGGCCCTAAGAGCTCCTACAATGAGCAGTTCTTC. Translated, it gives CASSVAWVGLAGPKSSYNEQFF.

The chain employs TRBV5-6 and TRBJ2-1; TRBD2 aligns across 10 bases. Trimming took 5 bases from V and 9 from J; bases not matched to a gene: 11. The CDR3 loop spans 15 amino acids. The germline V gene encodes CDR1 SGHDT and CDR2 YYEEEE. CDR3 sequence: CASSPLAGDNSEQFF. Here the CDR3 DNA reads TGTGCCAGCAGTCCGCTAGCGGGGGATAATAGTGAGCAGTTCTTC.

In nucleotides, the CDR3 is TGTGCCAGCAGCCCGGGACAGCCCCCCTTCAACTATGGCTACACCTTC. Encoded protein: CASSPGQPPFNYGYTF. The chain links TRBV7-2 to TRBJ1-2; 7 bases match TRBD1. Germline CDR1 is SGHTA and CDR2 is FQGNSA. Germline trimming cut 5 bases from V and 2 bases from J; bases unmatched to any gene: 11. The CDR3 runs to 16 residues. The full variable domain, rest sourced from reference TRBV7-2 and TRBJ1-2, is GAGVSQSPSNKVTEKGKDVELRCDPISGHTALYWYRQSLGQGLEFLIYFQGNSAPDKSGLPSDRFSAERTGGSVSTLTIQRTQQEDSAVYLCASSPGQPPFNYGYTFGSGTRLTVV.

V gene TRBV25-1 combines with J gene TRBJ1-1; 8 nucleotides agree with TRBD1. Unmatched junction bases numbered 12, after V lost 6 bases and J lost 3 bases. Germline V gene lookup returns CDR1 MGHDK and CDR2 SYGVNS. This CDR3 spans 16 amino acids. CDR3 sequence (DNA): TGTGCCAGCAGATCATGGACAGGGAAAGGTTACACTGAAGCTTTCTTT. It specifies CASRSWTGKGYTEAFF. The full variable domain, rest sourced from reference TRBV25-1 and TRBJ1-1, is EADIYQTPRYLVIGTGKKITLECSQTMGHDKMYWYQQDPGMELHLIHYSYGVNSTEKGDLSSESTVSRIRTEHFPLTLESARPSHTSQYLCASRSWTGKGYTEAFFGQGTRLTVV.

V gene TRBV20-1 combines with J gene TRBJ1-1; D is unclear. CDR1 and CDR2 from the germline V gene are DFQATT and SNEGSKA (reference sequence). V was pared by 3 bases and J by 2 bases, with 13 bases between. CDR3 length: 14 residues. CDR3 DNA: TGCAGTGCTAGGCGGGCGGAGGGAAACACTGAAGCTTTCTTT. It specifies CSARRAEGNTEAFF.